This T cell receptor (beta chain) originates from a study of blood T cell repertoires in COVID-19. Study as a whole: Acute-phase and convalescent COVID-19 samples originated in the United States, Italy and Spain.

Losses at the gene ends were 0 bases for V and 5 bases for J; bases not matched to a gene: 5. The CDR3 covers 16 residues. Germline-derived CDR1 and CDR2 are LGHNA and YSLEER. Sequenced by immunoSEQ multiplex PCR; TCRdb stores in-frame clones only, minus some. The sample records 290,000 or so clones, about nine tenths being singletons. The gene calls are TRBV4-3 and TRBJ2-5; 11 nucleotides align to TRBD2. The TCR originated in a woman in her late teens or twenties who had recovered from COVID-19. Material for sequencing was PBMCs or T cells enriched from blood (not recorded which). The chain's CDR3 is CASSQDLAGGRETQYF. In nucleotides, the CDR3 is TGCGCCAGCAGCCAAGATTTAGCGGGGGGGCGGGAGACCCAGTACTTC.